The clone carrying this T cell receptor (beta chain) appeared a single time. The CDR3 length is 13 residues. Trimming cost V 4 bases and J 0 bases, with 6 bases left between them. Repertoires were generated with immunoSEQ multiplex PCR, while TCRdb's copy carries only in-frame clones and drops some. Of under 350,000 clones detected, 80% to 90% appear once; the ten largest clones hold approximately 4.4%. This record belongs to a study of blood T cell repertoires in COVID-19. The study drew participants aged roughly 18 to 95 years from fewer than 30 US areas. Sample: PBMCs or T cells enriched from blood (not recorded which). The rearrangement links TRBV12-3 or TRBV12-4 to TRBJ2-5, with D hard to call. The sequence was collected from a woman in her thirties or forties with acute COVID-19. The CDR3 loop is CASSSSDQETQYF. The CDR3 coding sequence is TGTGCCAGCAGTTCCAGTGACCAAGAGACCCAGTACTTC.